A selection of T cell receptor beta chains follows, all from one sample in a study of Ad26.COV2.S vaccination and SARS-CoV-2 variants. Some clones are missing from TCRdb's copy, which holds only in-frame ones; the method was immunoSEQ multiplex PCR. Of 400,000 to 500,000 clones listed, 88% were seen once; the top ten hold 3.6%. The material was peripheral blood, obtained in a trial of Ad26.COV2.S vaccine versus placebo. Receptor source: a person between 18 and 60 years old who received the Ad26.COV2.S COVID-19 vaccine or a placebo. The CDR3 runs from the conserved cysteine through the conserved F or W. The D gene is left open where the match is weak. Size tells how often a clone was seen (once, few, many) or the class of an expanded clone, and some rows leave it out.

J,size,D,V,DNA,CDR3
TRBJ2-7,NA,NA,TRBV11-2,TGTGCCAGCAGCCTCCGGGGGACAGTAGGTAACGAGCAGTACTTC,CASSLRGTVGNEQYF
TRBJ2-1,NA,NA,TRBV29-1,TGCAGCGTTAGAGCTACAGTTAGGGCATCCTACAATGAGCAGTTCTTC,CSVRATVRASYNEQFF
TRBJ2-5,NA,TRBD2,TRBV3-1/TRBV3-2,TGTGCCAGCAGCCAAGAGCGGTCTAGCGGGGGGGTGGTAAAGACCCAGTACTTC,CASSQERSSGGVVKTQYF
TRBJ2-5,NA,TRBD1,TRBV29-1,TGCAGCGTTGATTCCGGGACAGGGTACCAAGAGACCCAGTACTTC,CSVDSGTGYQETQYF
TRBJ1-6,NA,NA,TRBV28,TGTGCCAGCGTAGTTCAGGGCCGTCCTGGATATTCACCCCTCCACTTT,CASVVQGRPGYSPLHF
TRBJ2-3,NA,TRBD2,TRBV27,TGTGCCAGCAACCCTGGGGGCGGGGGGCCCTGGGATACGCAGTATTTT,CASNPGGGGPWDTQYF
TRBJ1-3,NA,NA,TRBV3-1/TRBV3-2,TGTGCCAGCAGCCAAGGGGGTACTGGAAACACCATATATTTT,CASSQGGTGNTIYF
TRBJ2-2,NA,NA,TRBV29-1,TGCAGCGTTGTCCCACAGGGTGCCGGGGAGCTGTTTTTT,CSVVPQGAGELFF
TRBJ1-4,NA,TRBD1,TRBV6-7,TGTGCCAGCAGCACTCCGGGACAGGAGGATGAAAAACTGTTTTTT,CASSTPGQEDEKLFF
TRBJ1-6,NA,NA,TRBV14,TGTGCCAGCAGCCAAATAGGGAATTCACCCCTCCACTTT,CASSQIGNSPLHF
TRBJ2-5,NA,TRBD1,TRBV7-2,TGTGCCAGCAGCTTAAATTTTAGGACAGGGGGAGAGACCCAGTACTTC,CASSLNFRTGGETQYF
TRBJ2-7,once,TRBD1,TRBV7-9,TGTGCCAGCAGCTTAGTCGTCGGGGACAGCTCAGCCTACGAGCAGTACTTC,CASSLVVGDSSAYEQYF
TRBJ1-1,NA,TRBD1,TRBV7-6,TGTGCCAGCAGCCCGAGGGCCGGGACAGGTGGCATGAACACTGAAGCTTTCTTT,CASSPRAGTGGMNTEAFF
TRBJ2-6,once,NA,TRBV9,TGTGCCAGCAGCGTAGCTTTGTGGACCGCGGGAGGGGCCAACGTCCTGACTTTC,CASSVALWTAGGANVLTF
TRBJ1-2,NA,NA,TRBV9,TGTGCCAGCAGCGAGGGGGTCGGAACTAACTATGGCTACACCTTC,CASSEGVGTNYGYTF
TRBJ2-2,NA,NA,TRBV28,TGTGCCAGCATTGAAGGGGGAGCGGGGGAGCTGTTTTTT,CASIEGGAGELFF
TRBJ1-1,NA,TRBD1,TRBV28,TGTGCCAGCTGGGACAGGGAGAACACTGAAGCTTTCTTT,CASWDRENTEAFF
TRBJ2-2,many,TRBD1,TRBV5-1,TGCGCCAGCAGGAGGGGACAGCAGAACACCGGGGAGCTGTTTTTT,CASRRGQQNTGELFF
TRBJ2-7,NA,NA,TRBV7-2,TGTGCCAGCAGCCCCATAGGGGATTGGTACGAGCAGTACTTC,CASSPIGDWYEQYF
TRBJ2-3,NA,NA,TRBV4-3,TGCGCCAGCAGCCAAGAAGCTGCGGACACAGATACGCAGTATTTT,CASSQEAADTDTQYF
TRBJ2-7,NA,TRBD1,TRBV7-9,TGTGCCAGCAGCTTAGTCAGGACAACAGGGGGAGAGCAGTACTTC,CASSLVRTTGGEQYF
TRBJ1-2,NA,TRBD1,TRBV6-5,TGTGCCAGCACTGGGACAGGGGGCGGCTACACCTTC,CASTGTGGGYTF
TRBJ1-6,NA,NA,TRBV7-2,TGTGCCAGCAGCTTAGGATCTGGTGGCCCCTATAATTCACCCCTCCACTTT,CASSLGSGGPYNSPLHF
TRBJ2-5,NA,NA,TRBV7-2,TGTGCCAGCAGCCTGGTGTTTGCGGGAAGGGAGACCCAGTACTTC,CASSLVFAGRETQYF
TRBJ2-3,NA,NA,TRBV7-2,TGTGCCAGCAGCTTACGGCGGGGGCAGCCAGATACGCAGTATTTT,CASSLRRGQPDTQYF
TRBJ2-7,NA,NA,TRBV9,TGTGCCAGCAGCGTCTCAAGGGCGGCCTACGAGCAGTACTTC,CASSVSRAAYEQYF
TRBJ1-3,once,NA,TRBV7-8,TGTGCCAGCCCCCTTGAGACCATATATTTT,CASPLETIYF
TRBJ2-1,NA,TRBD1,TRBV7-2,TGTGCCAGCAGGTTCACAGGGGGAGTTGAGCAGTTCTTC,CASRFTGGVEQFF